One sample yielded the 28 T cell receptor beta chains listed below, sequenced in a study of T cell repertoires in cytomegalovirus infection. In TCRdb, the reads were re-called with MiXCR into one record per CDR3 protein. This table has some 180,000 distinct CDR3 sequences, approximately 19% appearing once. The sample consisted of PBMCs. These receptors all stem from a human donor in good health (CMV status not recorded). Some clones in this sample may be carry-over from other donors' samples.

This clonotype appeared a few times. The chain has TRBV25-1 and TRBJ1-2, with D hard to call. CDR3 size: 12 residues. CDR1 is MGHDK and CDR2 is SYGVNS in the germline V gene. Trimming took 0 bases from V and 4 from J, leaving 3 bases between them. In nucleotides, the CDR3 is TGTGCCAGCAGTGAATACGCCTATGGCTACACCTTC. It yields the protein CASSEYAYGYTF.

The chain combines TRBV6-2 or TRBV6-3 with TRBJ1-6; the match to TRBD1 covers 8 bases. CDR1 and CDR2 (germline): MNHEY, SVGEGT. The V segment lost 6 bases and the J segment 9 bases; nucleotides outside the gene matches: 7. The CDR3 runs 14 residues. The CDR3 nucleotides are TGTGCCAGCAGAAGGGCAGGGGGCGGTTCACCCCTCCACTTT. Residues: CASRRAGGGSPLHF.

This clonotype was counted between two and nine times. For the CDR3, the DNA is TGCAGCGCCGGCAGGGGGACAGGGGTTCAAGATACGCAGTATTTT. As protein: CSAGRGTGVQDTQYF. The V call is TRBV29-1, the J call TRBJ2-3; 10 bases are shared with TRBD1. CDR1 is SQVTM and CDR2 is ANQGSEA in the germline V gene. Trimming removed 7 bases from V and 5 bases from J; junction bases left unmatched: 12. This CDR3 is built from 15 residues.

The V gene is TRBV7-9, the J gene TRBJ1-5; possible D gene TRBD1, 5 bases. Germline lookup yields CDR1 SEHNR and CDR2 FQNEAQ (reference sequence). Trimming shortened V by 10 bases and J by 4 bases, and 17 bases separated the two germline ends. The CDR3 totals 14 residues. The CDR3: CATALTDSNQPQHF. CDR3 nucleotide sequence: TGTGCCACCGCTTTAACAGACAGTAATCAGCCCCAGCATTTT.

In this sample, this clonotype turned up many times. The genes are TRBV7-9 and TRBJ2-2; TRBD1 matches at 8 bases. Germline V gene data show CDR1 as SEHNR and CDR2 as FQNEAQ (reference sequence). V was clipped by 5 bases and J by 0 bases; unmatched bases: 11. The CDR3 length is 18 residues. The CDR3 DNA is TGTGCCAGCAGCCGCCTTGGGACAGGCAACTCGAACACCGGGGAGCTGTTTTTT. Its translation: CASSRLGTGNSNTGELFF.

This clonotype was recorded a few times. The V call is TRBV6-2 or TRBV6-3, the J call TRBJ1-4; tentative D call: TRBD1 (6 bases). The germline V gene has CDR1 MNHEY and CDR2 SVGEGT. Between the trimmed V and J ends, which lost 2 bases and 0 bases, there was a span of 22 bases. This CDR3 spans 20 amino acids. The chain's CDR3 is CASSYPTPGHQFATNEKLFF. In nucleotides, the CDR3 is TGTGCCAGCAGTTACCCTACACCGGGACACCAGTTTGCAACTAATGAAAAACTGTTTTTT.

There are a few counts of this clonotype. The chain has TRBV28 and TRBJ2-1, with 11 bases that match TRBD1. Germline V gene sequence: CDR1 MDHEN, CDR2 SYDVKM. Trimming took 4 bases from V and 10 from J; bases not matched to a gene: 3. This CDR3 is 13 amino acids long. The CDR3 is CASSWTGGSEQFF. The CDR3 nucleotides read TGTGCCAGCAGTTGGACAGGGGGCAGCGAGCAGTTCTTC.

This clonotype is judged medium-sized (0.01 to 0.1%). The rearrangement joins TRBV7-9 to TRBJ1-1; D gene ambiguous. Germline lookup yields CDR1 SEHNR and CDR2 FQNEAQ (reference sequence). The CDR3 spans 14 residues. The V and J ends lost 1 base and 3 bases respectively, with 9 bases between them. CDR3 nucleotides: TGTGCCAGCAGCTTAGGGGGTATGGACACTGAAGCTTTCTTT. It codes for CASSLGGMDTEAFF.

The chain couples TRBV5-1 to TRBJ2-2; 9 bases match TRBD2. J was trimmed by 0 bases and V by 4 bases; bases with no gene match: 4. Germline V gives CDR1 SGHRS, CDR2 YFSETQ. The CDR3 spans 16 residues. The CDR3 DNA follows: TGCGCCAGCAGCGGAGCGGGGGGCGCGAACACCGGGGAGCTGTTTTTT. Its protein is CASSGAGGANTGELFF. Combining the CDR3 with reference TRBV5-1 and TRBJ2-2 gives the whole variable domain KAGVTQTPRYLIKTRGQQVTLSCSPISGHRSVSWYQQTPGQGLQFLFEYFSETQRNKGNFPGRFSGRQFSNSRSEMNVSTLELGDSALYLCASSGAGGANTGELFFGEGSRLTVL.

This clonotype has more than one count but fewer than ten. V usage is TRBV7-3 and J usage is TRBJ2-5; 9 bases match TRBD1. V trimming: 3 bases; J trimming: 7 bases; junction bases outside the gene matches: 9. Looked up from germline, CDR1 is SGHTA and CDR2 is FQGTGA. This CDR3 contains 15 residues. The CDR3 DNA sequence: TGTGCCAGCAGCTTTCCTGGGACAGGGCAGATGACCCAGTACTTC. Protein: CASSFPGTGQMTQYF.

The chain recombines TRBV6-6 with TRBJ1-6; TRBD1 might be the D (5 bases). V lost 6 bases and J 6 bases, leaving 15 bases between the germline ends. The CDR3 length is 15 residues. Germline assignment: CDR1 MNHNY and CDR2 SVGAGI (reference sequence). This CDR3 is CASSIVDITNSPLHF. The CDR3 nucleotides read TGTGCCAGCAGCATTGTGGACATTACTAATTCACCCCTCCACTTT.

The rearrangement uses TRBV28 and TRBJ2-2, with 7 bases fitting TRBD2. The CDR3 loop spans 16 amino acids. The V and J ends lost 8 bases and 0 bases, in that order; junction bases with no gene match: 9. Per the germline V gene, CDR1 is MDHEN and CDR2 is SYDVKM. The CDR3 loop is CASLERAGTNTGELFF. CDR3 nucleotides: TGTGCCAGCTTGGAGCGAGCGGGAACGAACACCGGGGAGCTGTTTTTT.

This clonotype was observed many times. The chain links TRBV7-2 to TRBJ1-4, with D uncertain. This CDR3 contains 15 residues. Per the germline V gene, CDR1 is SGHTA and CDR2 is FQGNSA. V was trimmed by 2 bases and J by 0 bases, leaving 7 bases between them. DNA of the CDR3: TGTGCCAGCAGCTTACACAGAGCAACTAATGAAAAACTGTTTTTT. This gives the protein CASSLHRATNEKLFF.

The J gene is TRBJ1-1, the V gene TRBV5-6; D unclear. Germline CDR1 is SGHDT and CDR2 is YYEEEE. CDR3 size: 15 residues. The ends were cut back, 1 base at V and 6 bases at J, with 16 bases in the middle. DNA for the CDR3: TGTGCCAGCAGCTTGTACCCCCGTCTGCAGCCTGAAGCTTTCTTT. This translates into CASSLYPRLQPEAFF.

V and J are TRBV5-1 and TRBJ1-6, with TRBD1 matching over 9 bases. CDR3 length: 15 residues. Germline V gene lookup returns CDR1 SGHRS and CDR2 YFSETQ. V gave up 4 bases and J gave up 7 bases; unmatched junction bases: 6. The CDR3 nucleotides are TGCGCCAGCAGCCCCGGGGACAGGGACAATTCACCCCTCCACTTT. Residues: CASSPGDRDNSPLHF.

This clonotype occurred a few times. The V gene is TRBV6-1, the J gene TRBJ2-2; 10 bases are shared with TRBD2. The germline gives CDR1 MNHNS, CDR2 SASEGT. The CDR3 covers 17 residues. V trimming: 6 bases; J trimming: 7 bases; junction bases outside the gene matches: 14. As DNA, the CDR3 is TGTGCCAGCAGACCCCCCCCAGCGGGAGGGCCCGTCGGGGAGCTGTTTTTT. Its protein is CASRPPPAGGPVGELFF.

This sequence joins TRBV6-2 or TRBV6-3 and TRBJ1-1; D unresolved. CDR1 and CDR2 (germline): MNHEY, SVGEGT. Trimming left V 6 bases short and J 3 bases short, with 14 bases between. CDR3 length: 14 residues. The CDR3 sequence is CASSPAIRDTEAFF. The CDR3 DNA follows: TGTGCCAGCAGCCCCGCCATTAGGGACACTGAAGCTTTCTTT.

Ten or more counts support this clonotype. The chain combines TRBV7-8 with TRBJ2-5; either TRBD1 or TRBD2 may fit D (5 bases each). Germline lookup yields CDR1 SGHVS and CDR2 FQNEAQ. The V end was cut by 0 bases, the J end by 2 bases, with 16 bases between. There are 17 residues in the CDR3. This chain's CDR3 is CASSLALAGSGQETQYF. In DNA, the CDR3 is TGTGCCAGCAGCTTAGCGCTGGCAGGGAGCGGACAAGAGACCCAGTACTTC.

The CDR3 region has the DNA TGTGCCAGCAGTGAAACGGCCAGGGGGCTCCCCATGAACACTGAAGCTTTCTTT. Translated, it gives CASSETARGLPMNTEAFF. This chain joins TRBV6-1 and TRBJ1-1; 8 nucleotides agree with TRBD1. CDR3 size: 18 residues. From germline, CDR1 is MNHNS and CDR2 SASEGT. With 2 bases clipped from V and 0 bases from J, the junction kept 11 bases outside the gene matches.

CDR3 DNA: TGTGCCAGCAATACAGGATGGGAGCAGTACTTC. This sequence encodes CASNTGWEQYF. V is TRBV2 and J is TRBJ2-7, with D maybe TRBD1 (5 bases). The CDR3 is 11 amino acids. CDR1 and CDR2 (germline): SNHLY, FYNNEI. V lost 7 bases and J lost 7, with 11 bases in between.

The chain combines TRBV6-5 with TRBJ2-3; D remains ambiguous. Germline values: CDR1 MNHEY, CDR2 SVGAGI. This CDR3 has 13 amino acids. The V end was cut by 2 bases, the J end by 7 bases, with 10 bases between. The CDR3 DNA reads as TGTGCCAGCAGTTACGCCTCTGGAAATACGCAGTATTTT. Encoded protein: CASSYASGNTQYF.

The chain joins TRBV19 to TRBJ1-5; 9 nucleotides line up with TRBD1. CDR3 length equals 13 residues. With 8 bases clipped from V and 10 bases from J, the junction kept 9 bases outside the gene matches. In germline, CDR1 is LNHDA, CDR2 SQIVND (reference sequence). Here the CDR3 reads CASGVGDREPQHF. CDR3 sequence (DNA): TGTGCCAGTGGGGTTGGGGACAGGGAACCCCAGCATTTT.

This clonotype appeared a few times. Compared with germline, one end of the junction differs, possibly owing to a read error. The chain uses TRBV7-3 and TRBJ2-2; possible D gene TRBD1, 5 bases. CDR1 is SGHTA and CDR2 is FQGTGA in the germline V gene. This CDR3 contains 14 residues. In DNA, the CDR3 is TGTGCCAGCAGCTACCCAGGGAACCCCGGGGAGCTGTTTTTT. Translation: CASSYPGNPGELFF.

CDR3 protein: CASRTPLWNEQFF. CDR3 bases: TGTGCCAGCAGGACCCCCTTATGGAATGAGCAGTTCTTC. The V call is TRBV12-3 or TRBV12-4, the J call TRBJ2-1, with D hard to call. The germline V and J ends were trimmed by 6 bases and 7 bases, with 13 bases remaining between them. This CDR3 is built from 13 residues.

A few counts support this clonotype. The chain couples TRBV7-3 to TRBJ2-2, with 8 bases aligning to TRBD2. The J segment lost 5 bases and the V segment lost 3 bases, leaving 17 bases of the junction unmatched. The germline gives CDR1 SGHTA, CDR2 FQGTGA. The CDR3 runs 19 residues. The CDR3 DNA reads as TGTGCCAGCAGCTTTTCTGATGGCGGGAGGATTCTGGGAACCGGGGAGCTGTTTTTT. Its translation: CASSFSDGGRILGTGELFF.

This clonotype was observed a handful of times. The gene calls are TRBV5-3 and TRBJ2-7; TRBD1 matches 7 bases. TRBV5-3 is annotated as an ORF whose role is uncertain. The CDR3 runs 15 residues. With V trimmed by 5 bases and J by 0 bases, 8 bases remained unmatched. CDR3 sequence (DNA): TGTGCCAGAAGGTCCGGACAGGTCAACTCCTACGAGCAGTACTTC. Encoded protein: CARRSGQVNSYEQYF.

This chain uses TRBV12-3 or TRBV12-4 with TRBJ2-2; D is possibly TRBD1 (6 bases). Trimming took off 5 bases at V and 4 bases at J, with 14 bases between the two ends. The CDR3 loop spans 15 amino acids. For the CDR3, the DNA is TGTGCCAGCAGTCCCGGACAGTTTTTCACCGGGGAGCTGTTTTTT. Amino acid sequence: CASSPGQFFTGELFF.

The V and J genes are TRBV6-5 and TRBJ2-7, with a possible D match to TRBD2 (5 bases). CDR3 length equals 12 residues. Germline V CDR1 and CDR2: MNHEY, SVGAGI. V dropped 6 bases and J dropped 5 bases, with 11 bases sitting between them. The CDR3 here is CASSRYGDEQYF. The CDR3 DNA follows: TGTGCCAGCAGCCGGTACGGGGACGAGCAGTACTTC.